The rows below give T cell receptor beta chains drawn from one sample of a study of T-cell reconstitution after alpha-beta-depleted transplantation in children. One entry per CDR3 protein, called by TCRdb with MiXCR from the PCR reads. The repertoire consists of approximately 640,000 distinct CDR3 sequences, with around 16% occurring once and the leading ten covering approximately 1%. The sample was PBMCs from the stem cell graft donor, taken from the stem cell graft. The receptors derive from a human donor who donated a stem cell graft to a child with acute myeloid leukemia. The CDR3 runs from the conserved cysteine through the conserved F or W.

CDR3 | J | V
CASSPNVILKYRPANTEAFF | TRBJ1-1 | TRBV12-3/TRBV12-4
CSAREGGGETQYF | TRBJ2-5 | TRBV20-1
CATSDSPGTRTDTQYF | TRBJ2-3 | TRBV24-1
CASSLPRLAGIRDEQFF | TRBJ2-1 | TRBV12-3/TRBV12-4
CSARPPGGYTGELFF | TRBJ2-2 | TRBV20-1
CSALLDRLNTEAFF | TRBJ1-1 | TRBV20-1
CASSLQGTETQYF | TRBJ2-5 | TRBV6-1
CASSLDGFGQQFF | TRBJ2-1 | TRBV7-9
CASSYGITQPQHF | TRBJ1-5 | TRBV27
CSARSGGGALTYNEQFF | TRBJ2-1 | TRBV20-1
CSAGTGMNTEAFF | TRBJ1-1 | TRBV20-1
CSARRFGTGYTF | TRBJ1-2 | TRBV20-1
CASSFGNPYGYTF | TRBJ1-2 | TRBV12-3/TRBV12-4
CASSQEGRGTGEQFF | TRBJ2-1 | TRBV4-2
CSAEGLNTEAFF | TRBJ1-1 | TRBV20-1
CASSSGNQPQHF | TRBJ1-5 | TRBV5-6
CSVEDRDRPDYGYTF | TRBJ1-2 | TRBV29-1
CASSWTGQAPLHF | TRBJ1-6 | TRBV7-2
CSARDMRRERDHFSLAKNIQYF | TRBJ2-4 | TRBV20-1
CAISEAGSNTGELFF | TRBJ2-2 | TRBV10-3
CASGTPTGNYGYTF | TRBJ1-2 | TRBV6-1
CASSLLSGQGFYTF | TRBJ1-2 | TRBV7-2
CSAGWGLDGYTF | TRBJ1-2 | TRBV29-1
CATSDRETLNTGELFF | TRBJ2-2 | TRBV24-1
CASSPRQTIYGYTF | TRBJ1-2 | TRBV12-3/TRBV12-4
CASSEMTDYEQYF | TRBJ2-7 | TRBV6-1
CASSLERVYSGNTIYF | TRBJ1-3 | TRBV5-6
CSASGVLSYEQYF | TRBJ2-7 | TRBV20-1
CASSLVGTVDPTDTQYF | TRBJ2-3 | TRBV7-6
CASGGSYEQYF | TRBJ2-7 | TRBV5-5
CASSVDRSSYNEQFF | TRBJ2-1 | TRBV9
CASSLPSGGDSQTQETQYF | TRBJ2-5 | TRBV4-2
CSVEEGVGEQYF | TRBJ2-7 | TRBV29-1
CASSPSPLGTDTQYF | TRBJ2-3 | TRBV27
CASSRSDEQFF | TRBJ2-1 | TRBV5-1
CASSPPEARLSYEQYF | TRBJ2-7 | TRBV7-2
CASSVAGETNTGELFF | TRBJ2-2 | TRBV9
CATSDLSSLTGELFF | TRBJ2-2 | TRBV24-1
CSASQGARGNQPQHF | TRBJ1-5 | TRBV20-1
CASSYAGTGGYNEQFF | TRBJ2-1 | TRBV6-5
CASSPQAYSNTGELFF | TRBJ2-2 | TRBV7-3
CSASAGQGYEQYF | TRBJ2-7 | TRBV20-1
CASSLAVTNYGYTF | TRBJ1-2 | TRBV5-6
CASSSSGGDYGYTF | TRBJ1-2 | TRBV5-1
CATSGPGQGAGQPQHF | TRBJ1-5 | TRBV24-1
CAIHTGELFF | TRBJ2-2 | TRBV10-3
CSARDPGEAKNIQYF | TRBJ2-4 | TRBV20-1